One sample yielded the 25 T cell receptor beta chains listed below, sequenced in a study of T cells in Graves' hyperthyroidism and ophthalmopathy. Amplification of TCR beta CDR3 regions used RNA as the template. The HTBI primer set drove a first-round RT-PCR of the TCR CDR3. Each CDR3 protein is one row after TCRdb ran MiXCR on the multiplex PCR reads. The profile shows a few hundred thousand distinct CDR3 sequences, 15% to 18% of them singletons. Sequencing was carried out using blood. The receptors were gathered from a woman between 25 and 40 years old with Graves' hyperthyroidism.

This clonotype was seen a few times. The chain uses TRBV20-1 and TRBJ1-4; no definite D call. The CDR3 covers 11 residues. CDR1 and CDR2 (germline): DFQATT, SNEGSKA (reference sequence). CDR3 in amino acids: CSLATGEKLFF. CDR3 nucleotide sequence: TGCAGCCTAGCGACTGGTGAAAAACTGTTTTTT.

This clonotype was detected ten times or more. The J gene is TRBJ2-7, the V gene TRBV7-9; 7 nucleotides agree with TRBD1. There are 14 residues in the CDR3. V shed 4 bases and J 2 bases; nucleotides not matched to a gene: 5. Germline CDR1 is SEHNR and CDR2 is FQNEAQ (reference sequence). The CDR3 DNA reads TGTGCCAGCAGCTCAACCGGGACAGCCTACGAGCAGTACTTC. Its translation is CASSSTGTAYEQYF.

CDR3 amino acids: CATSRDRRVEAFF. CDR3 DNA sequence: TGTGCCACCAGCAGAGATCGACGGGTTGAAGCTTTCTTT. V usage is TRBV15 and J usage is TRBJ1-1, with D unclear. This CDR3 spans 13 amino acids. From germline, CDR1 is LNHNV and CDR2 YYDKDF (reference sequence). Trimming cost V 0 bases and J 7 bases, with 9 bases left between them. The variable domain in full, completed from reference TRBV15 and TRBJ1-1, reads DAMVIQNPRYQVTQFGKPVTLSCSQTLNHNVMYWYQQKSSQAPKLLFHYYDKDFNNEADTPDNFQSRRPNTSFCFLDIRSPGLGDTAMYLCATSRDRRVEAFFGQGTRLTVV.

As regards this clonotype: A much larger clone differs by one base, so this may be a read error. V and J are TRBV20-1 and TRBJ2-1, with D possibly TRBD1 on 6 matching bases. Germline values: CDR1 DFQATT, CDR2 SNEGSKA (reference sequence). The length of the CDR3 is 12 residues. The CDR3 loop reads CGAGDTRNEQFF. The CDR3 DNA reads as TGCGGTGCTGGGGACACCCGGAATGAGCAGTTCTTC.

A few counts support this clonotype. The gene calls are TRBV6-1 and TRBJ1-3; D gene unclear. V gave up 5 bases and J gave up 2 bases, with 7 bases separating them. There are 13 residues in the CDR3. From germline, CDR1 is MNHNS and CDR2 SASEGT. The CDR3 region is CASSPTTGNTIYF. The CDR3 DNA sequence: TGTGCCAGCAGTCCGACCACTGGAAACACCATATATTTT.

This clonotype has a count of ten or more. The V and J genes are TRBV3-1 and TRBJ2-3; D might be TRBD2 (7 bases). CDR1 and CDR2 (germline): LGHDT, YNNKEL (reference sequence). Trimming pared 0 bases from V and 2 bases from J, leaving 15 bases between. The CDR3 is 17 amino acids. CDR3 residues: CASSQDPGGHNTDTQYF. As DNA, the CDR3 is TGTGCCAGCAGCCAAGATCCGGGGGGACACAACACAGATACGCAGTATTTT.

This clonotype was detected ten times or more. The V call is TRBV18, the J call TRBJ2-1; no firm D call. This CDR3 has 12 amino acids. Germline V gene data show CDR1 as KGHSH and CDR2 as LQKENI. V was pared by 3 bases and J by 6 bases, with 6 bases between. CDR3 loop: CASSPDGNEQFF. The CDR3 nucleotides read TGTGCCAGCTCACCGGATGGCAATGAGCAGTTCTTC.

The rearrangement uses TRBV4-3 and TRBJ2-3; D might be TRBD2 (5 bases). The CDR3 covers 16 residues. CDR1 and CDR2 from the germline V gene are LGHNA and YSLEER. The germline V and J ends were trimmed by 1 base and 0 bases, with 11 bases remaining between them. CDR3 sequence reads: CASSQGAETSTDTQYF. CDR3 DNA sequence: TGCGCCAGCAGCCAAGGAGCGGAGACTAGCACAGATACGCAGTATTTT.

In its sample, this clonotype was seen many times. CDR3: CASSLSGAYYEQYF. CDR3 DNA sequence: TGTGCCAGCAGTTTATCAGGGGCCTACTACGAGCAGTACTTC. The V and J genes are TRBV28 and TRBJ2-7; possible D gene TRBD1, 6 bases. The CDR3 consists of 14 residues. Germline loops: CDR1 MDHEN, CDR2 SYDVKM. V was clipped by 1 base and J by 3 bases, with 10 bases between them.

This clonotype was detected many times. V usage is TRBV5-6 and J usage is TRBJ1-1; D gene ambiguous. The CDR3 is 14 residues long. The V and J ends lost 2 bases and 2 bases respectively, with 10 bases between them. Germline V gene sequence: CDR1 SGHDT, CDR2 YYEEEE. Written as DNA, the CDR3 is TGTGCCAGCAGCTTCTGGGGTGGAAACACTGAAGCTTTCTTT. Translated, it gives CASSFWGGNTEAFF.

This clonotype was counted many times. J is TRBJ2-5 and V is TRBV20-1, with 10 bases matching TRBD1. Germline V gene sequence: CDR1 DFQATT, CDR2 SNEGSKA (reference sequence). CDR3 size: 14 residues. Trimming cost V 4 bases and J 4 bases; bases outside gene matches: 6. The CDR3 sequence: CSAKDRGSRETQYF. CDR3 coding DNA: TGCAGTGCTAAGGACAGGGGGTCCCGAGAGACCCAGTACTTC.

This clonotype was seen many times. This chain links TRBV9 with TRBJ1-1, with D tentatively TRBD1 (5 bases). V shed 3 bases and J shed 4 bases, with 10 bases lying between them. Germline CDR1 reads SGDLS; CDR2 reads YYNGEE. The CDR3 covers 13 residues. CDR3 in DNA: TGTGCCAGCAGCGAGGGGCGCCTCACTGAAGCTTTCTTT. The encoded protein is CASSEGRLTEAFF. Variable domain in full (rest from reference TRBV9 and TRBJ1-1): DSGVTQTPKHLITATGQRVTLRCSPRSGDLSVYWYQQSLDQGLQFLIQYYNGEERAKGNILERFSAQQFPDLHSELNLSSLELGDSALYFCASSEGRLTEAFFGQGTRLTVV.

The chain couples TRBV7-9 to TRBJ2-1; D is ambiguous. CDR1 and CDR2 from the germline V gene are SEHNR and FQNEAQ (reference sequence). This CDR3 has 14 amino acids. Trimming shortened V by 2 bases and J by 8 bases, and 13 bases separated the two germline ends. This CDR3 reads CASSLQRLNDEQFF. DNA for the CDR3: TGTGCCAGCAGCTTACAAAGGTTAAATGATGAGCAGTTCTTC.

This clonotype was counted between two and nine times. The rearrangement uses TRBV2 and TRBJ2-2, with TRBD1 as a possible D gene (6 bases). This CDR3 is 12 amino acids long. Trimming removed 11 bases from V and 1 base from J, with 8 bases in between. Germline V gene sequence: CDR1 SNHLY, CDR2 FYNNEI. The CDR3 DNA is TGTGCCTTGGGACAGAACACCGGGGAGCTGTTTTTT. Translating gives CALGQNTGELFF.

The chain links TRBV30 to TRBJ2-1, with D perhaps matching TRBD2 (5 bases). The CDR3 totals 11 residues. The ends were cut back, 4 bases at V and 15 bases at J, with 16 bases in the middle. Germline V gives CDR1 GTSNPN, CDR2 SVGIG (reference sequence). CDR3 DNA: TGTGCCTGGAAAACGACGGCTAGCAGGTTCTTC. Protein: CAWKTTASRFF.

The table lists this clonotype with many counts. V gene TRBV11-1 combines with J gene TRBJ2-5, with D perhaps TRBD1 or TRBD2 (6 bases each). The ends were cut back, 3 bases at V and 5 bases at J, with 16 bases in the middle. CDR1 is SGHAT, CDR2 FQDESV, per germline (reference sequence). The CDR3 length is 15 residues. DNA for the CDR3: TGTGCCAGCAGCTTCAGGGGCGGGGAGTCGGAGACCCAGTACTTC. It specifies CASSFRGGESETQYF.

Many counts were recorded for this clonotype. The chain uses TRBV18 and TRBJ1-1; TRBD1 aligns across 8 bases. This CDR3 is 13 amino acids long. The V segment lost 4 bases and the J segment 3 bases; nucleotides outside the gene matches: 1. Germline values: CDR1 KGHSH, CDR2 LQKENI. CDR3 nucleotides: TGTGCCAGCTCACGGGACAGGTACACTGAAGCTTTCTTT. Protein: CASSRDRYTEAFF.

This clonotype was detected only a few times. The CDR3 region is CAISESRLAGGKNIQYF. CDR3 nucleotides: TGTGCCATCAGTGAGAGTCGGCTAGCGGGAGGCAAAAACATTCAGTACTTC. The rearrangement uses TRBV10-3 and TRBJ2-4; TRBD2 aligns across 11 bases. Germline V lookup: CDR1 ENHRY, CDR2 SYGVKD. The V segment lost 2 bases and the J segment 3 bases; nucleotides outside the gene matches: 6. This CDR3 has 17 amino acids.

V usage is TRBV11-1 and J usage is TRBJ1-6; TRBD1 is a possible D gene (5 bases). V was pared by 5 bases and J by 3 bases, with 23 bases between. Per the germline V gene, CDR1 is SGHAT and CDR2 is FQDESV (reference sequence). The CDR3 spans 19 residues. CDR3 sequence: CASSRSLAPPGLYNSPLHF. The CDR3 region has the DNA TGTGCCAGCAGCCGCTCCTTAGCCCCCCCGGGGCTCTATAATTCACCCCTCCACTTT.

This clonotype was picked up one time. The rearrangement uses TRBV7-2 and TRBJ2-2; 13 bases agree with TRBD2. Germline assignment: CDR1 SGHTA and CDR2 FQGNSA. This CDR3 spans 19 amino acids. Losses at the gene ends were 2 bases for V and 1 base for J; bases not matched to a gene: 7. Here the CDR3 reads CASSLPRLAGGLNTGELFF. CDR3 DNA sequence: TGTGCCAGCAGCTTACCCCGACTAGCGGGAGGCTTGAACACCGGGGAGCTGTTTTTT.

This clonotype was counted ten times or more. The rearrangement links TRBV2 to TRBJ1-1; the match to TRBD1 covers 8 bases. V was pared by 6 bases and J by 5 bases, with 2 bases of the junction left unmatched. In germline, CDR1 is SNHLY, CDR2 FYNNEI. The CDR3 length is 12 residues. CDR3 in amino acids: CASRQGGTEAFF. CDR3 DNA: TGTGCCAGCAGACAGGGGGGGACTGAAGCTTTCTTT.

The chain uses TRBV20-1 and TRBJ2-7; 7 bases match TRBD1. The ends lost 4 bases at V and 0 bases at J; junction bases unmatched: 6. The CDR3 runs 14 residues. Per germline, CDR1 DFQATT and CDR2 SNEGSKA (reference sequence). CDR3 protein: CSAKRQGSSYEQYF. In nucleotides, the CDR3 is TGCAGTGCTAAGCGACAGGGAAGCTCCTACGAGCAGTACTTC.

This clonotype was counted ten times or more. This chain joins TRBV2 and TRBJ2-3, with no clear D. The CDR3 covers 14 residues. Germline-derived CDR1 and CDR2 are SNHLY and FYNNEI. Trimming pared 0 bases from V and 1 base from J, leaving 5 bases between. The CDR3 loop reads CASSEARGTDTQYF. DNA of the CDR3: TGTGCCAGCAGTGAAGCCCGGGGCACAGATACGCAGTATTTT.

V and J are TRBV20-1 and TRBJ2-7, with 9 bases fitting TRBD2. The CDR3 contains 14 residues. V lost 2 bases and J lost 1; bases outside the gene matches: 3. Per the germline V gene, CDR1 is DFQATT and CDR2 is SNEGSKA (reference sequence). DNA for the CDR3: TGCAGTGCTAGAAAGACTAGCGGATCCTACGAGCAGTACTTC. Amino acid sequence: CSARKTSGSYEQYF.

This clonotype has a handful of counts. Here the CDR3 DNA reads TGTGCCAGCAGTGCACCCGTGGGCTATGGCTACACCTTC. As protein: CASSAPVGYGYTF. The chain employs TRBV2 and TRBJ1-2, with D hard to call. Germline V gene sequence: CDR1 SNHLY, CDR2 FYNNEI. The V end lost 4 bases, the J end lost 4 bases, and 10 bases lay between the germline ends. This CDR3 is built from 13 residues. Complete variable domain (other parts from reference TRBV2 and TRBJ1-2): EPEVTQTPSHQVTQMGQEVILRCVPISNHLYFYWYRQILGQKVEFLVSFYNNEISEKSEIFDDQFSVERPDGSNFTLKIRSTKLEDSAMYFCASSAPVGYGYTFGSGTRLTVV.